Shown below are 5 T cell receptor beta chains from a single sample sequenced in a study of shared clonotypes between healthy human individuals. Data came from immunoSEQ multiplex PCR; TCRdb stores just in-frame clones and leaves some out. The sample lists roughly 2.2 million clones, approximately 93% occurring once. Sequencing input: naive CD4+ T cells from PBMCs. Subset indicated: CD45RA+ positively selected. The receptor source for this set is a man younger than 35 in good health. Some clones in this sample may be carry-over from other donors' samples.

This sequence joins TRBV5-6 and TRBJ2-2, with 10 bases identical to TRBD1. Trimming cost V 4 bases and J 5 bases; bases outside gene matches: 8. The germline gives CDR1 SGHDT, CDR2 YYEEEE. The CDR3 is 16 residues long. CDR3 in DNA: TGTGCCAGCAGCCCCGGGACAGGGGCGTTAACCGGGGAGCTGTTTTTT. Protein product: CASSPGTGALTGELFF.

The chain is built from TRBV7-9 and TRBJ1-4; D may be TRBD1 (5 bases). The V and J ends lost 1 base and 6 bases respectively, with 15 bases between them. CDR1 is SEHNR and CDR2 is FQNEAQ in the germline V gene (reference sequence). The CDR3 runs to 16 residues. CDR3 protein: CASSLEGARVHEKLFF. The CDR3 region has the DNA TGTGCCAGCAGCTTAGAAGGCGCCAGGGTACATGAAAAACTGTTTTTT.

V usage is TRBV7-2 and J usage is TRBJ2-7; unclear D gene. This CDR3 has 14 residues. CDR1 and CDR2 from the germline V gene are SGHTA and FQGNSA. V gave up 5 bases and J gave up 2 bases, with 13 bases separating them. The CDR3 loop is CASSQVRNTYEQYF. The DNA of the CDR3 is TGTGCCAGCAGCCAGGTGCGGAATACCTACGAGCAGTACTTC. Full variable domain (remainder filled in from reference TRBV7-2 and TRBJ2-7): GAGVSQSPSNKVTEKGKDVELRCDPISGHTALYWYRQSLGQGLEFLIYFQGNSAPDKSGLPSDRFSAERTGGSVSTLTIQRTQQEDSAVYLCASSQVRNTYEQYFGPGTRLTVT.

The chain is built from TRBV5-4 and TRBJ1-1; 8 bases fit TRBD1. V shed 2 bases, J shed 4 bases, and the junction held 7 bases outside the gene matches. The CDR3 length is 15 residues. Germline V lookup: CDR1 SGHNT, CDR2 YYREEE (reference sequence). This chain's CDR3 is CASSFRQGSTTEAFF. CDR3 coding DNA: TGTGCCAGCAGCTTCCGACAGGGGTCAACCACTGAAGCTTTCTTT.

The gene calls are TRBV5-5 and TRBJ1-2; TRBD1 agrees at 10 bases. This CDR3 is 15 amino acids long. V was pared by 3 bases and J by 7 bases, with 9 bases of the junction left unmatched. Germline lookup yields CDR1 SGHKS and CDR2 YYEKEE (reference sequence). In DNA form, the CDR3 reads TGTGCCAGCAGCTCTGACAGGGGGCTGCAAGGTGGCTACACCTTC. It yields the protein CASSSDRGLQGGYTF.